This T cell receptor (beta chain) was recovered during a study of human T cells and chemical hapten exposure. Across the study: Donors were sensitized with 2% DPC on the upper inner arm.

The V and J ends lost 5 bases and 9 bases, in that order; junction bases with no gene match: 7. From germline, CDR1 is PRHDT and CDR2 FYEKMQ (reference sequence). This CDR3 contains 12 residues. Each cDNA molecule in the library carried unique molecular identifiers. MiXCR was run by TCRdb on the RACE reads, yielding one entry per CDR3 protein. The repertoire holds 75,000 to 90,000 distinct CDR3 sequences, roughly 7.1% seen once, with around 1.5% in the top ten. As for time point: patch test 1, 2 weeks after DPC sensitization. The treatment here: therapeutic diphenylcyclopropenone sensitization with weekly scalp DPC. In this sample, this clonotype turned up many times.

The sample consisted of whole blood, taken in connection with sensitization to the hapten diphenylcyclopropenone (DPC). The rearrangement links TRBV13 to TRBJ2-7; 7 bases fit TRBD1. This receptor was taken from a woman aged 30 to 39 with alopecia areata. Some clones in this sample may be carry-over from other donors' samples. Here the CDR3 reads CASSTRTGGQYF. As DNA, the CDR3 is TGTGCCAGCAGCACCAGGACAGGCGGGCAGTACTTC.